This TCR beta chain was captured in a study of blood T cells in healthy people across ages. Notes on the study in general: A strong correlation was found between TCR beta diversity and the percentage of naive T cells.

Concerning this clonotype: Its antigen is unknown.

Primers used in a second PCR of roughly 7 to 11 cycles were a sample-barcoded 5' primer and a J-beta primer mix. TCRdb re-called the 5' RACE reads with MiXCR, one entry per CDR3 protein. The table lists about 1.7 million distinct CDR3 sequences, under 30% of them singletons. Healthy Russian Caucasian donors spanned ages 6 to 90 years. The sequence was collected from a woman in her thirties in good health. The sequenced material came from blood.

Written as DNA, the CDR3 is TGTGCCAGTATCGGGGGGGACAGAAAGTCCTACGAGCAGTACTTC. Its translation is CASIGGDRKSYEQYF. The chain is built from TRBV28 and TRBJ2-7; D possibly corresponds to TRBD2 (8 bases). The CDR3 extends over 15 amino acids. CDR1 is MDHEN, CDR2 SYDVKM, per germline. V lost 9 bases and J 1 base, leaving 19 bases between the germline ends.